A selection of T cell receptor beta chains follows, all from one sample in a study of identical twins. In TCRdb, the 5' RACE reads were re-called with MiXCR into one record per CDR3 protein. The sample holds about 100,000 distinct CDR3 sequences, 5.9% seen once. What was sequenced was memory T cells sorted from blood. The source of these receptors is a woman between 45 and 65 years old in good health. Each CDR3 is given with its conserved first and last residue. A D gene is named only where the DNA matches it firmly.

v_gene	j_gene	d_gene	CDR3aa
TRBV18	TRBJ1-1	TRBD1	CASSPPGQLKLAFF
TRBV20-1	TRBJ2-1	.	CSARDRVRIDEQFF
TRBV12-3/TRBV12-4	TRBJ1-1	.	CASTIQGEAFF
TRBV11-3	TRBJ2-1	.	CASSLGALGPLKQFF
TRBV19	TRBJ1-2	TRBD1	CASSMDRLGYTF
TRBV20-1	TRBJ2-6	.	CSASLTTGANVLTF
TRBV7-9	TRBJ2-2	.	CASHRYGELFF
TRBV24-1	TRBJ2-3	.	CATQRGDTQYF
TRBV9	TRBJ2-3	TRBD2	CASSVGLAGVIDTQYF
TRBV19	TRBJ1-2	.	CASSMRGFHGYTF
TRBV6-4	TRBJ2-1	TRBD2	CASSDEASGSNEQFF
TRBV6-1	TRBJ1-3	.	CASSVSHRSSGNTIYF
TRBV12-5	TRBJ2-3	.	CASGFTAASTDTQYF
TRBV29-1	TRBJ1-1	.	CSVEMVRKGNTEAFF
TRBV19	TRBJ2-5	TRBD2	CASSMASGHQETQYF
TRBV7-9	TRBJ1-1	TRBD1	CASSITPTGRTEAFF
TRBV3-1	TRBJ2-3	.	CASSPLRASDTQYF
TRBV7-9	TRBJ2-5	.	CASSLLGGIADGQETQYF
TRBV5-1	TRBJ1-4	TRBD1	CASSYGTDSEKLFF
TRBV20-1	TRBJ1-1	.	CSARDQFEAFF
TRBV3-1	TRBJ2-1	.	CASSQTENEQFF
TRBV5-1	TRBJ1-4	.	CASRDNNEKLFF
TRBV5-1	TRBJ2-1	TRBD2	CASRKAAGSSYNEQFF
TRBV5-6	TRBJ2-5	.	CASSLDGTTETQYF
TRBV6-5	TRBJ1-3	TRBD1	CASSGDRGVRNTIYF
TRBV7-2	TRBJ2-2	.	CASSLGRHTGELFF
TRBV2	TRBJ1-1	.	CATQTVNTEAFF
TRBV3-1	TRBJ1-5	.	CASSQGEQPQHF
TRBV24-1	TRBJ2-2	TRBD1	CATRTGQGNTGELFF
TRBV12-3/TRBV12-4	TRBJ2-3	.	CASSLLLTDTQYF
TRBV27	TRBJ2-7	TRBD1	CASRSTGGSYEQYF
TRBV9	TRBJ2-7	.	CASSVQGQDWNEQYF
TRBV7-9	TRBJ2-3	.	CASSRIGQPQARGTQYF
TRBV2	TRBJ2-7	TRBD2	CASSRLAGEVGEQYF
TRBV19	TRBJ1-2	.	CASSMVATSAF
TRBV14	TRBJ2-1	.	CASSQPTGKGNEQFF
TRBV6-4	TRBJ2-3	TRBD2	CASSADSGITQYF
TRBV25-1	TRBJ1-2	TRBD1	CASRMTGANYGYTF
TRBV20-1	TRBJ2-3	TRBD2	CSATRGATDTQYF
TRBV12-3/TRBV12-4	TRBJ2-5	.	CASSPTGLSGTQYF
TRBV12-5	TRBJ2-3	TRBD2	CASGLGLSGSTDTQYF
TRBV29-1	TRBJ2-1	.	CSVAWWSSYNEQFF
TRBV5-6	TRBJ2-7	TRBD2	CASSQGLEFYEQYF
TRBV3-1	TRBJ2-5	TRBD2	CASSLPGTSETQYF
TRBV24-1	TRBJ2-1	.	CATSEDSEQFF
TRBV16	TRBJ1-5	TRBD1	CASSTDREQPQHF
TRBV5-6	TRBJ1-2	.	CASTLRGNYGYTF
TRBV5-1	TRBJ2-1	TRBD2	CASSPSKAGVSNEQFF
TRBV5-6	TRBJ2-1	TRBD2	CASSPNGLAGGEQFF
TRBV11-2	TRBJ1-2	TRBD1	CASSFQGAGGYTF
TRBV20-1	TRBJ1-5	.	CSEVGPRCQPQHF
TRBV19	TRBJ2-1	.	CASSIRRGRRNEQFF
TRBV2	TRBJ1-5	.	CAGSTGAQPWPQHF
TRBV11-3	TRBJ1-1	.	CASSLERKLGGHTEAFF
TRBV6-6	TRBJ2-1	TRBD1	CASSYSRTGGISYNEQFF
TRBV5-1	TRBJ2-7	TRBD2	CASRTSGDEQYF
TRBV5-6	TRBJ2-7	.	CASSLGGPYEQYF
TRBV18	TRBJ2-7	.	CASSPMQDSYEQYF
TRBV29-1	TRBJ1-2	TRBD1	CSVTTGGSYGYTF
TRBV6-5	TRBJ1-6	.	CATRIGRTNSPLHF